This TCR beta chain is drawn from a study of beta chain features in type 1 diabetes. Sequencing targeted expressed TCRB transcripts, as all isolated RNA had been reverse transcribed. Using immunoSEQ multiplex PCR, the repertoire was profiled, and TCRdb retains in-frame clones only, with some absent. The top ten hold 1% to 1.5% of the sample, which has about 220,000 clones, 11% seen once. This clone has only a few counts. Its specificity is unknown. Points from the study as a whole: In all four CD4+ subsets, TCRB CDR3 length was significantly, moderately reduced in type 1 diabetes.

The sequence was obtained from a man between 18 and 29 years old in good health. Sequencing was done on a sample of central memory CD4+ T cells from blood.

The CDR3 is CASSLRLAGINEQFF. The CDR3 DNA is TGTGCCAGCAGTTTAAGGCTAGCGGGCATCAATGAGCAGTTCTTC. The genes are TRBV28 and TRBJ2-1; 8 positions agree with TRBD2. The CDR3 is 15 amino acids. Trimming cost V 2 bases and J 6 bases; bases outside gene matches: 6. Germline V lookup: CDR1 MDHEN, CDR2 SYDVKM.